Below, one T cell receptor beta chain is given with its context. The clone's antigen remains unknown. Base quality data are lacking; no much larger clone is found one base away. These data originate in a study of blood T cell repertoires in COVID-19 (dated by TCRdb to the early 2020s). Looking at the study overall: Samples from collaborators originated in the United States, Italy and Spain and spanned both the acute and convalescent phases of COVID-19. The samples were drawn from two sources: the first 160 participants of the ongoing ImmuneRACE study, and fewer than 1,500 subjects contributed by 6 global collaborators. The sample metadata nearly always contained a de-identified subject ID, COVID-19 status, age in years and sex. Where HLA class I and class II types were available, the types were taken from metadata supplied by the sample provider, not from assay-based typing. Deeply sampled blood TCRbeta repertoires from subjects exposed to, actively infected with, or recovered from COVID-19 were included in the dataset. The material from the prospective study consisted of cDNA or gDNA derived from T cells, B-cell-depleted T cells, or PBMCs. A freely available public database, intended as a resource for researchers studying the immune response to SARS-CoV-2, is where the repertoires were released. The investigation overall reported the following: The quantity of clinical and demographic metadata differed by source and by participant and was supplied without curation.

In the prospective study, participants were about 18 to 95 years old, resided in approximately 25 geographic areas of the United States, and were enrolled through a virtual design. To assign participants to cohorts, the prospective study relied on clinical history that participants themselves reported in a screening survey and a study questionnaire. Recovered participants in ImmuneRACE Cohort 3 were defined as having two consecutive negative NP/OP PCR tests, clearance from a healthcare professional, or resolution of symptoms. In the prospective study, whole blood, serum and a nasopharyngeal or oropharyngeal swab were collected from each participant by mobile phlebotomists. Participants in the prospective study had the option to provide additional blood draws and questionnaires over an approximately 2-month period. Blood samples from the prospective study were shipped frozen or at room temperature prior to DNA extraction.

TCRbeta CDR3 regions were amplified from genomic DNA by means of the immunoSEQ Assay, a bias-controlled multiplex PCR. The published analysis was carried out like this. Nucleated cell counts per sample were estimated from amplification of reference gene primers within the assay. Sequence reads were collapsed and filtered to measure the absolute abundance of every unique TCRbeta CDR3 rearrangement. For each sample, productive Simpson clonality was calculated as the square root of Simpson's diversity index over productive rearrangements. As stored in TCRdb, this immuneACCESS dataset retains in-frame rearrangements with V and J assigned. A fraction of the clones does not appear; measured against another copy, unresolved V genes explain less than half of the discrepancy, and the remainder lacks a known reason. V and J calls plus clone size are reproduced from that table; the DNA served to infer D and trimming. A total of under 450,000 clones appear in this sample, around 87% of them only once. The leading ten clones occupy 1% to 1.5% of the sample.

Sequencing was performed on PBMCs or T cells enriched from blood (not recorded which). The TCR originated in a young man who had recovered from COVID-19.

The CDR3: CASSRMGVAGENTEAFF. The sequenced DNA is TGTGCCAGCAGTCGAATGGGCGTTGCGGGGGAAAACACTGAAGCTTTCTTT. Here the chain combines TRBV6-6 and TRBJ1-1; a tentative D call is TRBD1 (5 bases match). The germline V gene (reference sequence) provides CDR1 MNHNY and CDR2 SVGAGI. The V end loses 5 bases and the J end loses 2 bases, and a stretch of 21 bases separates them. Spanning cysteine to phenylalanine, the CDR3 consists of 17 amino acids. Just the 51-base CDR3 DNA is kept, in frame starting at base 1.